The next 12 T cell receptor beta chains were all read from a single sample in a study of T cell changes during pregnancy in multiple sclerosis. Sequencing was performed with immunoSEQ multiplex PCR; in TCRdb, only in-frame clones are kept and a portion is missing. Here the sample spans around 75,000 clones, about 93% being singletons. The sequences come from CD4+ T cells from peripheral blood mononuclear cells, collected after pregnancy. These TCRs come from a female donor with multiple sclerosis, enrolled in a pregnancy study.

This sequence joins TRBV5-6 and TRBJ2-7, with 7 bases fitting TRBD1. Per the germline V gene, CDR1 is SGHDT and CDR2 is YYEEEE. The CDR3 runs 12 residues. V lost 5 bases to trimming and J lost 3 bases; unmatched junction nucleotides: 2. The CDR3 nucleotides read TGTGCCAGCAGACGGGACAGCTACGAGCAGTACTTC. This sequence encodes CASRRDSYEQYF.

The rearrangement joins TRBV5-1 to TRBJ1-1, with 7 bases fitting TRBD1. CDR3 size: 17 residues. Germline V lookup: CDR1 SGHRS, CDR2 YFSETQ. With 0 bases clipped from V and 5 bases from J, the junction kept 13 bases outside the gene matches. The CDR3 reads CASSLVLPRGLGTEAFF. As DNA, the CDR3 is TGCGCCAGCAGCTTGGTCCTACCGAGGGGGCTCGGGACTGAAGCTTTCTTT.

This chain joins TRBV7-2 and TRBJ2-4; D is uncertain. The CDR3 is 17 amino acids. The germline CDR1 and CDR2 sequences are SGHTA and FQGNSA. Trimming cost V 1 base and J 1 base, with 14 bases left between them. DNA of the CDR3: TGTGCCAGCAGCTTAGGCCCCTTCCTCGGGGCCAAAAACATTCAGTACTTC. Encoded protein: CASSLGPFLGAKNIQYF.

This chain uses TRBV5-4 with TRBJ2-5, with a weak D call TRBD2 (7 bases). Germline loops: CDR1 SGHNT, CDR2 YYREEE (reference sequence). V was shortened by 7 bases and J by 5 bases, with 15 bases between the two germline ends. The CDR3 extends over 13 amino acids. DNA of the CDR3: TGTGCCAGCGGAAGGGGGGGGCCGGAGACCCAGTACTTC. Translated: CASGRGGPETQYF.

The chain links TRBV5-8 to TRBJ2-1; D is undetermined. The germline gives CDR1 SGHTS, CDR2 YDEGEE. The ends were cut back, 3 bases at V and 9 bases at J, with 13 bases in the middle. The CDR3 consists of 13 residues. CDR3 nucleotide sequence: TGTGCCAGCAGCTACCAGCAGGTGGGTGAGCAGTTCTTC. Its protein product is CASSYQQVGEQFF.

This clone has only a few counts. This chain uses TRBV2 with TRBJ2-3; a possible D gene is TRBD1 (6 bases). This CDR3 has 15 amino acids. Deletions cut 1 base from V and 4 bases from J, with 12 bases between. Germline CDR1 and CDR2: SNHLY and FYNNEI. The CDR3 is CASSEVNRAADTQYF. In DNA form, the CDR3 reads TGTGCCAGCAGTGAAGTGAACAGGGCGGCAGATACGCAGTATTTT.

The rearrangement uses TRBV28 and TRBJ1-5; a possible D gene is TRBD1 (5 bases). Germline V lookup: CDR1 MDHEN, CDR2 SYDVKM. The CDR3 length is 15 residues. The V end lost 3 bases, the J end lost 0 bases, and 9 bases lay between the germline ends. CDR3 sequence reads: CASSLGGTSNQPQHF. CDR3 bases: TGTGCCAGCAGTTTGGGAGGGACTAGCAATCAGCCCCAGCATTTT. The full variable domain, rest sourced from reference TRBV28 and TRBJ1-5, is DVKVTQSSRYLVKRTGEKVFLECVQDMDHENMFWYRQDPGLGLRLIYFSYDVKMKEKGDIPEGYSVSREKKERFSLILESASTNQTSMYLCASSLGGTSNQPQHFGDGTRLSIL.

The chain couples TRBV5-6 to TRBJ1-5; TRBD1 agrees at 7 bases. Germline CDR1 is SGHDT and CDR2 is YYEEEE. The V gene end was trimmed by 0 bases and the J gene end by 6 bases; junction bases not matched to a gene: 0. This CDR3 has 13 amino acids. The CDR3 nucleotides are TGTGCCAGCAGCTTGGGGGACAGTCAGCCCCAGCATTTT. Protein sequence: CASSLGDSQPQHF.

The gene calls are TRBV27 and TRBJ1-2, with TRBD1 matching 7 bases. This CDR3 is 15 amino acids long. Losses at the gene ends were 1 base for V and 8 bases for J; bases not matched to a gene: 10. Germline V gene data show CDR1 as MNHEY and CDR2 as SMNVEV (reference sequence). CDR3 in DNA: TGTGCCAGCAGTTTATTGGCAGGGGGATCAGGGGGCTACACCTTC. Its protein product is CASSLLAGGSGGYTF.

CDR3 sequence: CAASGGTFYEQYF. CDR3 coding DNA: TGTGCCGCCTCGGGGGGGACCTTTTACGAGCAGTACTTC. J is TRBJ2-7 and V is TRBV28, with 8 bases identical to TRBD2. Germline V gives CDR1 MDHEN, CDR2 SYDVKM. V shed 11 bases and J 4 bases; nucleotides not matched to a gene: 10. The CDR3 runs to 13 residues.

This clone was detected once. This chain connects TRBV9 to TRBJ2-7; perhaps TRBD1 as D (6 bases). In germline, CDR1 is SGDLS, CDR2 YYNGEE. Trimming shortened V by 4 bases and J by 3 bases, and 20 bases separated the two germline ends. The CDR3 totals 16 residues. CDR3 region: CASSYGDTRLVYEQYF. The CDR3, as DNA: TGTGCCAGCAGCTACGGGGACACCAGATTAGTCTACGAGCAGTACTTC. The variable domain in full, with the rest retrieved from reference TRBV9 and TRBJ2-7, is DSGVTQTPKHLITATGQRVTLRCSPRSGDLSVYWYQQSLDQGLQFLIQYYNGEERAKGNILERFSAQQFPDLHSELNLSSLELGDSALYFCASSYGDTRLVYEQYFGPGTRLTVT.

The CDR3 nucleotides are TGTGCCAGCAGTGCAAGGGGCGGGAGGGCCCCAAGAGATACGCAGTATTTT. This codes for CASSARGGRAPRDTQYF. The chain carries TRBV6-1 and TRBJ2-3; 9 bases match TRBD2. CDR3 length equals 17 residues. The V and J ends lost 4 bases and 5 bases, in that order; junction bases with no gene match: 13. Germline V gene data show CDR1 as MNHNS and CDR2 as SASEGT.